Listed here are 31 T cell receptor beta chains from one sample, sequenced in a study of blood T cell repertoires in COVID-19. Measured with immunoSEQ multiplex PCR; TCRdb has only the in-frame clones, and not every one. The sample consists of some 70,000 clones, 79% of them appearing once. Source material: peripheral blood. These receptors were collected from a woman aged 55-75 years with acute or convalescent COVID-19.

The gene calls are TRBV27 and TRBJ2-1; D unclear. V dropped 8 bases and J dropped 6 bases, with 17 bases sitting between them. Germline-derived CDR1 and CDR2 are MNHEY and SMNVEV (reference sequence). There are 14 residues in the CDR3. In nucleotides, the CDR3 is TGTGCCAGCGGTAGTCAGGTCATATTCAATGAGCAGTTCTTC. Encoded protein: CASGSQVIFNEQFF.

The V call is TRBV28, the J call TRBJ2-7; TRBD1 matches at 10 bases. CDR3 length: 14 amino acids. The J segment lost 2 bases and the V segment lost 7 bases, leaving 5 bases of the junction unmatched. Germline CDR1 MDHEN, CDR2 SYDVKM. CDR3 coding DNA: TGTGCCAGCATCTACGGGACAGGGGCCTACGAGCAGTACTTC. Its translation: CASIYGTGAYEQYF.

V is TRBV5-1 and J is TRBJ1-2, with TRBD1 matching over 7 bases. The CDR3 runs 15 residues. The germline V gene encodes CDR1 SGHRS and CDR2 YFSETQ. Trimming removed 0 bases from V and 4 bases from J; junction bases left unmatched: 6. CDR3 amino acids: CASSLEIGGSYGYTF. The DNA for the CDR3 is TGCGCCAGCAGCTTGGAAATAGGGGGCAGCTATGGCTACACCTTC.

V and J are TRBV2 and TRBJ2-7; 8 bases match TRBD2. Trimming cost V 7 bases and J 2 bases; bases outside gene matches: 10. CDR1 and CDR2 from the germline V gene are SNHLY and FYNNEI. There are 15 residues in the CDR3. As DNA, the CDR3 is TGTGCCAGCAATTCACTAGCGGCGGAAACCTACGAGCAGTACTTC. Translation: CASNSLAAETYEQYF.

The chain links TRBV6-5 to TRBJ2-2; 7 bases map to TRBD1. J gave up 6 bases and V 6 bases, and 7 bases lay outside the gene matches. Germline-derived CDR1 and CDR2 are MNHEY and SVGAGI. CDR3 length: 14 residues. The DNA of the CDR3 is TGTGCCAGCAGAGAGGGGGCTAATGCCGGGGAGCTGTTTTTT. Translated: CASREGANAGELFF.

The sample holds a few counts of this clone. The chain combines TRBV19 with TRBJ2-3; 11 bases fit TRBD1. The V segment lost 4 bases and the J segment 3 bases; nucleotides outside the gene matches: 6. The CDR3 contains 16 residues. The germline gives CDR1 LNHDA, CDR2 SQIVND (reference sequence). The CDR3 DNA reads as TGTGCCAGTAGTACAGGAGGACAGGGGGCAACAGATACGCAGTATTTT. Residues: CASSTGGQGATDTQYF.

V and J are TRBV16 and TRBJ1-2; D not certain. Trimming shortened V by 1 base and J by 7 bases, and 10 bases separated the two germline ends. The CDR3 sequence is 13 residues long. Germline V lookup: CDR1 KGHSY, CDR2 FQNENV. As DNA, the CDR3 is TGTGCCAGCAGCCAATTCGCCAGTTCTGGCTACACCTTC. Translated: CASSQFASSGYTF.

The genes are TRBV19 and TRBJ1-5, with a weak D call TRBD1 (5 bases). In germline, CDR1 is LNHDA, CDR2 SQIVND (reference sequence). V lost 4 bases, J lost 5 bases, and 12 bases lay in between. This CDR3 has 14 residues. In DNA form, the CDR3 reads TGTGCCAGTAGTACCCAGGGATCTTATCAGCCCCAGCATTTT. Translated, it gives CASSTQGSYQPQHF.

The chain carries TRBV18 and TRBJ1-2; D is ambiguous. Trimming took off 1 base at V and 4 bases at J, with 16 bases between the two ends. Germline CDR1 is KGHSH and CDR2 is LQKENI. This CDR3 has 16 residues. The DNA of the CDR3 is TGTGCCAGCTCACCACAGGCAGAGAGGGTAGCCTATGGCTACACCTTC. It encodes CASSPQAERVAYGYTF.

The CDR3 DNA reads as TGTGCCAGTAGTATAAGGGGAAGAACGGGTGAGCAGTTCTTC. This codes for CASSIRGRTGEQFF. The chain employs TRBV19 and TRBJ2-1; TRBD1 might be the D (5 bases). The CDR3 has 14 residues. Germline lookup yields CDR1 LNHDA and CDR2 SQIVND (reference sequence). Trimming removed 2 bases at V and 9 bases at J, with 14 bases between.

CDR3 sequence reads: CATLATSGGGDTQYF. The DNA for the CDR3 is TGTGCCACCCTAGCGACTAGCGGGGGTGGGGATACGCAGTATTTT. This chain uses TRBV10-3 with TRBJ2-3; 12 positions match TRBD2. Trimming cost V 10 bases and J 6 bases; bases outside gene matches: 11. The CDR3 runs 15 residues. Germline CDR1 reads ENHRY; CDR2 reads SYGVKD.

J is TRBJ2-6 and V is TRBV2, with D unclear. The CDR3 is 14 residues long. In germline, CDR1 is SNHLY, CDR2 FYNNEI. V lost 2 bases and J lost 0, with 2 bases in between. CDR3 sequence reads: CASSELSGANVLTF. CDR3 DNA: TGTGCCAGCAGTGAACTCTCTGGGGCCAACGTCCTGACTTTC.

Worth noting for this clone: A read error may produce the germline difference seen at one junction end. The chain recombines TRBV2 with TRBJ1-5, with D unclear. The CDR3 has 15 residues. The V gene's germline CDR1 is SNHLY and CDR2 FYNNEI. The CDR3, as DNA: TGTGCCAGCGGTGAAGACAACCCGAGCAATCAGCCCCAGCATTTT. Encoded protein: CASGEDNPSNQPQHF.

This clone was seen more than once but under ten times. This chain's CDR3 is CAWTQGGLVTQYF. CDR3 coding DNA: TGTGCCTGGACGCAGGGGGGACTGGTGACCCAGTACTTC. This chain connects TRBV30 to TRBJ2-5; D is perhaps TRBD1 (7 bases). CDR1 and CDR2 (germline): GTSNPN, SVGIG (reference sequence). V shed 4 bases and J shed 7 bases, with 16 bases lying between them. This CDR3 spans 13 amino acids. The full variable domain, completed using reference TRBV30 and TRBJ2-5, is SQTIHQWPATLVQPVGSPLSLECTVEGTSNPNLYWYRQAAGRGLQLLFYSVGIGQISSEVPQNLSASRPQDRQFILSSKKLLLSDSGFYLCAWTQGGLVTQYFGPGTRLLVL.

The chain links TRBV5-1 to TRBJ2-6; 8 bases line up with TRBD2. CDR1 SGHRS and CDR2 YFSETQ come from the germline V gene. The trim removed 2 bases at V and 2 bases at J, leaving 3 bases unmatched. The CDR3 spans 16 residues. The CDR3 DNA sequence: TGCGCCAGCAGCTTCGCCGGGGGGGCTGGGGCCAACGTCCTGACTTTC. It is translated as CASSFAGGAGANVLTF.

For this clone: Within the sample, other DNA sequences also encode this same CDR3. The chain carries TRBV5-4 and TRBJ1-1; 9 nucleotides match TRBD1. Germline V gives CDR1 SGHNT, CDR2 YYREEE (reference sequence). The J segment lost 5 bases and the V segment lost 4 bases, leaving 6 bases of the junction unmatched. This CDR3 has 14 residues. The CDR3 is CASSPGQGRTEAFF. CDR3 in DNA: TGTGCCAGCAGCCCTGGACAGGGGAGGACTGAAGCTTTCTTT.

In DNA form, the CDR3 reads TGTGCCAGCAGCTTGGGGGTGACGACAATGAACACTGAAGCTTTCTTT. Translated: CASSLGVTTMNTEAFF. The V gene is TRBV5-4, the J gene TRBJ1-1; D is unclear. This CDR3 contains 16 residues. The V gene's germline CDR1 is SGHNT and CDR2 YYREEE (reference sequence). Trimming removed 0 bases from V and 0 bases from J, with 12 bases in between. The whole variable domain, remainder taken from reference TRBV5-4 and TRBJ1-1, is ETGVTQSPTHLIKTRGQQVTLRCSSQSGHNTVSWYQQALGQGPQFIFQYYREEENGRGNFPPRFSGLQFPNYSSELNVNALELDDSALYLCASSLGVTTMNTEAFFGQGTRLTVV.

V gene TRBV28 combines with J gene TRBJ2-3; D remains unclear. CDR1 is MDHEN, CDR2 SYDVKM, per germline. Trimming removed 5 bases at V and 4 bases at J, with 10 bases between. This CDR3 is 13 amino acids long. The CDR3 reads CASSPVFPDTQYF. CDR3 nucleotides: TGTGCCAGCAGTCCCGTCTTCCCAGATACGCAGTATTTT.

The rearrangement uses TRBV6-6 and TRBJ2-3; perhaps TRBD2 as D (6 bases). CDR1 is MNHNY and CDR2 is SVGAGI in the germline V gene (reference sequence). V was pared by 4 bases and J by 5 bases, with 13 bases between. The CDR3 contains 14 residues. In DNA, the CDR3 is TGTGCCAGCAGTTCCCGGGACTTCCGAGATACGCAGTATTTT. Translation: CASSSRDFRDTQYF.

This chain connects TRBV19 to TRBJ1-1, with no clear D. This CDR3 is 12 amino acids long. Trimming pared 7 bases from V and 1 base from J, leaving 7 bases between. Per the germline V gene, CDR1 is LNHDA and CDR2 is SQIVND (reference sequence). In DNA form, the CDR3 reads TGTGCCAGTATCGGGGAGAACACTGAAGCTTTCTTT. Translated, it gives CASIGENTEAFF.

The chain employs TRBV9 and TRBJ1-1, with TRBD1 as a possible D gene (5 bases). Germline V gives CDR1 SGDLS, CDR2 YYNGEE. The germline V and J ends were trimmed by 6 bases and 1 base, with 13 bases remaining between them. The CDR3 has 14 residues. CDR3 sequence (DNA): TGTGCCAGCACTCGGGCGGGGGGGAACACTGAAGCTTTCTTT. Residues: CASTRAGGNTEAFF. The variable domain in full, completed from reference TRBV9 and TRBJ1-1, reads DSGVTQTPKHLITATGQRVTLRCSPRSGDLSVYWYQQSLDQGLQFLIQYYNGEERAKGNILERFSAQQFPDLHSELNLSSLELGDSALYFCASTRAGGNTEAFFGQGTRLTVV.

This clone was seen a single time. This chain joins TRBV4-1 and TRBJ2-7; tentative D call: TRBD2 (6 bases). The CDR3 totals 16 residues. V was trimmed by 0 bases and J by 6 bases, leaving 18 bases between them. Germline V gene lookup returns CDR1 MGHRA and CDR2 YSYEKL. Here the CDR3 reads CASSQDRGGTPLEQYF. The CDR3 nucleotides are TGCGCCAGCAGCCAAGATCGGGGCGGGACCCCCCTCGAGCAGTACTTC.

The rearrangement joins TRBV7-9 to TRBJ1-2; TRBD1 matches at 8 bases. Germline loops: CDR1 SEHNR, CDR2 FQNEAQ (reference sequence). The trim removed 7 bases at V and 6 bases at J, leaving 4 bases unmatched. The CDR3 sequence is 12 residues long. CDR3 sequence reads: CASTSGGNGYTF. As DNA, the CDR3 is TGTGCCAGCACCTCAGGGGGCAATGGCTACACCTTC.

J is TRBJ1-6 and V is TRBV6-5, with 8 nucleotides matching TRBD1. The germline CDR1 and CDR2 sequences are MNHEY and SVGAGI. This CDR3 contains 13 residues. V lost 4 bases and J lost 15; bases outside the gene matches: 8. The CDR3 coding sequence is TGTGCCAGCAGTTCCCGGACAGGGAAGTTCCTCCACTTT. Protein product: CASSSRTGKFLHF.

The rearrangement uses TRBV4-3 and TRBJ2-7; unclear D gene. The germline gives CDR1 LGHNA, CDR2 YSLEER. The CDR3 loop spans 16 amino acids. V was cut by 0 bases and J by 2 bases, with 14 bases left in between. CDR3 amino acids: CASSQDPSGPAYEQYF. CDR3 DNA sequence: TGCGCCAGCAGCCAAGATCCCTCGGGTCCAGCCTACGAGCAGTACTTC.

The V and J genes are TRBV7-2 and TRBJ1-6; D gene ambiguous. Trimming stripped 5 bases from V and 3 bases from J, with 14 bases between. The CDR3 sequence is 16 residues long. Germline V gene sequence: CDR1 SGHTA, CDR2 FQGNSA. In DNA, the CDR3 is TGTGCCAGCAGCAGCAGAGGATTAGGCTATAATTCACCCCTCCACTTT. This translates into CASSSRGLGYNSPLHF.

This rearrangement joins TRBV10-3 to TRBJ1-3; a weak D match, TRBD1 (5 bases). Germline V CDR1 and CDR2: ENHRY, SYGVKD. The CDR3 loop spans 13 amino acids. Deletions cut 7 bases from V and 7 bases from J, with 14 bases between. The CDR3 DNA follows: TGTGCCATCACGGCCGGAGGGGCGAACACCATATATTTT. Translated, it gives CAITAGGANTIYF.

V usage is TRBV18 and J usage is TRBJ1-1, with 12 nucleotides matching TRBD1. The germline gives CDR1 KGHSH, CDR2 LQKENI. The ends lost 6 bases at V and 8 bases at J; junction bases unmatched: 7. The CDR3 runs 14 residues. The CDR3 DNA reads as TGTGCCAGCTCCCCTTCCGGGACAGGGGGCGAAGCTTTCTTT. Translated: CASSPSGTGGEAFF.

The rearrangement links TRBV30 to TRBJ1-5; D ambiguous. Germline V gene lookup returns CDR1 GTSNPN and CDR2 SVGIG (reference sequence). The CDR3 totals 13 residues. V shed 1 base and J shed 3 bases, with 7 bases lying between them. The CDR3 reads CAWSDSPNQPQHF. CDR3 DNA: TGTGCCTGGAGTGACAGTCCCAATCAGCCCCAGCATTTT.

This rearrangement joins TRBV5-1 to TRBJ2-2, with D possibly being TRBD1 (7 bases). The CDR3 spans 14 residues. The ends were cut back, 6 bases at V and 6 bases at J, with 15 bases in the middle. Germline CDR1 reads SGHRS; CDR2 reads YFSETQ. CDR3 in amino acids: CASKRQGDSGELFF. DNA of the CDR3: TGCGCCAGCAAACGGCAGGGGGACTCCGGGGAGCTGTTTTTT.

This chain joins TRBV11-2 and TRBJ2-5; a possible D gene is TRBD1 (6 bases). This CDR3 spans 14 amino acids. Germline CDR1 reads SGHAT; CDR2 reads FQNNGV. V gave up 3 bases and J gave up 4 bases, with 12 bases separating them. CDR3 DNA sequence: TGTGCCAGCAGCTTGATCAGGGGTTCAGAGACCCAGTACTTC. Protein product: CASSLIRGSETQYF.